Following are 19 T cell receptor beta chains from one sample sequenced in a study of T cell clonotyping in hematopoietic cell transplantation. Assay: immunoSEQ multiplex PCR; the TCRdb copy retains only in-frame clones and omits some. Of 45,000 or so clones listed, 82% are singletons. Regarding time point: recipient sample about 28 days before transplant, after cytoreduction. Specimen: peripheral blood mononuclear cells, collected before stem cell transplant. The receptors derive from a man in his sixties with myelodysplastic syndrome. Some clones in this sample may be carry-over from other donors' samples.

V gene TRBV11-2 combines with J gene TRBJ1-1, with a tentative D call TRBD1 (6 bases). This CDR3 spans 13 amino acids. V was trimmed by 2 bases and J by 7 bases, leaving 11 bases between them. Germline CDR1 is SGHAT and CDR2 is FQNNGV. The CDR3 region is CASSLRQAGEAFF. In DNA, the CDR3 is TGTGCCAGCAGCTTAAGACAGGCGGGTGAAGCTTTCTTT.

The J gene is TRBJ1-3, the V gene TRBV5-6; the D gene is possibly TRBD1 (6 bases). CDR3 length: 14 residues. From germline, CDR1 is SGHDT and CDR2 YYEEEE. Trimming stripped 4 bases from V and 4 bases from J, with 12 bases between. This chain's CDR3 is CASSATGWGNTIYF. Written as DNA, the CDR3 is TGTGCCAGCAGCGCTACAGGGTGGGGAAACACCATATATTTT.

The V call is TRBV2, the J call TRBJ1-5; 10 bases line up with TRBD1. J gave up 2 bases and V 3 bases, and 1 base lay outside the gene matches. This CDR3 region has 15 residues. CDR1 and CDR2 from the germline V gene are SNHLY and FYNNEI. CDR3 nucleotide sequence: TGTGCCAGCAGTGACGGACAGGGGGGCAATCAGCCCCAGCATTTT. This encodes CASSDGQGGNQPQHF.

The chain couples TRBV28 to TRBJ2-5; D perhaps matches TRBD2 (5 bases). CDR3 length: 13 amino acids. V was cut by 8 bases and J by 1 base, with 11 bases left in between. The germline V gene has CDR1 MDHEN and CDR2 SYDVKM. This chain's CDR3 is CASGRLLQETQYF. CDR3 nucleotides: TGTGCCAGCGGGCGACTACTCCAAGAGACCCAGTACTTC.

This chain links TRBV5-6 with TRBJ1-2; D is unresolved. In germline, CDR1 is SGHDT, CDR2 YYEEEE. V dropped 0 bases and J dropped 1 base, with 13 bases sitting between them. The CDR3 extends over 16 amino acids. Written as DNA, the CDR3 is TGTGCCAGCAGCTTGGGGGCGCTACGATTTAACTATGGCTACACCTTC. Protein: CASSLGALRFNYGYTF.

This chain uses TRBV19 with TRBJ1-2, with D possibly matching TRBD1 (6 bases). The germline V and J ends were trimmed by 5 bases and 4 bases, with 14 bases remaining between them. Germline CDR1 is LNHDA and CDR2 is SQIVND (reference sequence). The CDR3 has 14 amino acids. The chain's CDR3 is CASSEWTAAYGYTF. CDR3 DNA sequence: TGTGCCAGTAGTGAATGGACAGCCGCCTATGGCTACACCTTC.

The CDR3 DNA is TGTGCCATCAGGCCTGGGACAGACCAAGAGACCCAGTACTTC. This encodes CAIRPGTDQETQYF. This chain joins TRBV10-3 and TRBJ2-5; TRBD1 matches at 7 bases. Per germline, CDR1 ENHRY and CDR2 SYGVKD. Germline trimming cut 6 bases from V and 0 bases from J; bases unmatched to any gene: 4. This CDR3 region has 14 residues.

The chain couples TRBV6-5 to TRBJ1-6; 7 bases align to TRBD1. Germline values: CDR1 MNHEY, CDR2 SVGAGI. V lost 8 bases and J lost 6; bases outside the gene matches: 10. The CDR3 has 15 amino acids. DNA of the CDR3: TGTGCCAGCGGATCGGACAGGCGGTCTAATTCACCCCTCCACTTT. Translating gives CASGSDRRSNSPLHF.

The chain has TRBV6-1 and TRBJ2-7; D remains ambiguous. The CDR3 sequence is 13 residues long. The V gene's germline CDR1 is MNHNS and CDR2 SASEGT. The V end was cut by 8 bases, the J end by 0 bases, with 11 bases between. CDR3: CASDVASSYEQYF. The CDR3 DNA reads as TGTGCCAGCGATGTGGCGAGCTCCTACGAGCAGTACTTC.

This clone came up once. This chain links TRBV15 with TRBJ1-5, with D unresolved. The CDR3 consists of 13 residues. Looked up from germline, CDR1 is LNHNV and CDR2 is YYDKDF (reference sequence). Trimming cost V 6 bases and J 1 base, with 7 bases left between them. The CDR3 bases are TGTGCCACCAGGGCGGTGAGCAATCAGCCCCAGCATTTT. Translating gives CATRAVSNQPQHF.

This chain connects TRBV19 to TRBJ1-5; a possible D gene is TRBD1 (5 bases). The CDR3 runs to 13 residues. The ends were cut back, 5 bases at V and 9 bases at J, with 14 bases in the middle. Germline values: CDR1 LNHDA, CDR2 SQIVND (reference sequence). The CDR3 DNA reads TGTGCCAGTAGTCTCGGGGGAGTTTCGCCCCAGCATTTT. Translated: CASSLGGVSPQHF.

The chain combines TRBV7-2 with TRBJ2-6; D gene uncertain. Trimming left V 6 bases short and J 2 bases short, with 5 bases between. The CDR3 has 13 residues. The germline V gene encodes CDR1 SGHTA and CDR2 FQGNSA. For the CDR3, the DNA is TGTGCCAGCAGGGCTGCTGGGGCCAACGTCCTGACTTTC. It yields the protein CASRAAGANVLTF.

V usage is TRBV19 and J usage is TRBJ2-3; perhaps TRBD2 as D (7 bases). The germline V and J ends were trimmed by 4 bases and 2 bases, with 16 bases remaining between them. The CDR3 totals 16 residues. Germline V lookup: CDR1 LNHDA, CDR2 SQIVND (reference sequence). CDR3 in DNA: TGTGCCAGTAGTAGGTCCAGGGGAGGGTCCACAGATACGCAGTATTTT. The encoded protein is CASSRSRGGSTDTQYF.

The chain links TRBV14 to TRBJ1-2; D is uncertain. The CDR3 contains 15 residues. From germline, CDR1 is SGHDN and CDR2 FVKESK. The V and J ends lost 4 bases and 7 bases respectively, with 19 bases between them. The CDR3: CASSRLDPLEGGYTF. The CDR3 DNA sequence: TGTGCCAGCAGCCGTTTGGACCCCCTAGAGGGTGGCTACACCTTC.

This chain connects TRBV15 to TRBJ2-7, with TRBD1 matching 9 bases. The trim removed 2 bases at V and 3 bases at J, leaving 11 bases unmatched. Germline-derived CDR1 and CDR2 are LNHNV and YYDKDF (reference sequence). This CDR3 comprises 17 residues. Written as DNA, the CDR3 is TGTGCCACCAGCAGAAAGCGAGGGGGGACAGGGAACTACGAGCAGTACTTC. The encoded protein is CATSRKRGGTGNYEQYF.

In its sample, this clone was seen a few times. The chain recombines TRBV2 with TRBJ2-2; D unresolved. Trimming left V 2 bases short and J 1 base short, with 2 bases between. The V gene's germline CDR1 is SNHLY and CDR2 FYNNEI. The CDR3 is 13 residues long. The CDR3 DNA follows: TGTGCCAGCAGTGAACAGAACACCGGGGAGCTGTTTTTT. Residues: CASSEQNTGELFF.

The CDR3 protein is CASSSGHIYGYQPQHF. CDR3 in DNA: TGTGCCAGCAGTTCCGGACACATCTACGGCTATCAGCCCCAGCATTTT. The chain combines TRBV6-6 with TRBJ1-5; D may be TRBD1 (5 bases). The germline CDR1 and CDR2 sequences are MNHNY and SVGAGI (reference sequence). There are 16 residues in the CDR3. V dropped 4 bases and J dropped 5 bases, with 18 bases sitting between them.

The rearrangement links TRBV9 to TRBJ2-3; a possible D gene is TRBD2 (6 bases). Per germline, CDR1 SGDLS and CDR2 YYNGEE. The V and J ends lost 0 bases and 3 bases respectively, with 14 bases between them. The CDR3 loop spans 16 amino acids. In DNA form, the CDR3 reads TGTGCCAGCAGCGTAGTAGTTGCGGGGTCGACAGATACGCAGTATTTT. Translated, it gives CASSVVVAGSTDTQYF.

The chain employs TRBV28 and TRBJ1-2; TRBD1 agrees at 9 bases. With V trimmed by 5 bases and J by 4 bases, 5 bases remained unmatched. CDR3 length equals 14 residues. The germline V gene encodes CDR1 MDHEN and CDR2 SYDVKM. The CDR3 region is CASSPTGGFYGYTF. CDR3 DNA sequence: TGTGCCAGCAGTCCGACAGGGGGTTTCTATGGCTACACCTTC.